The next 21 T cell receptor beta chains were all read from a single sample in a study of CD8 T cells in Susac syndrome. After extraction with the RNeasy kit, about 0.45 to 1 ug of the RNA was reverse transcribed using random hexamers. TCRdb called the immunoSEQ multiplex PCR reads again in MiXCR, with one record for every CDR3 protein. The sample consists of hundreds of thousands of distinct CDR3 sequences, roughly 84% of them appearing once. Sequenced sample: CD8+ T cells from PBMCs. These receptors were obtained from a human donor with multiple sclerosis.

The CDR3 is CAAGTANTEAFF. The CDR3 DNA sequence: TGTGCCGCCGGGACAGCGAACACTGAAGCTTTCTTT. The genes are TRBV10-3 and TRBJ1-1; TRBD1 agrees at 7 bases. The germline V gene encodes CDR1 ENHRY and CDR2 SYGVKD. V dropped 11 bases and J dropped 1; count of bases not matched to a gene: 4. The CDR3 is 12 amino acids.

The chain uses TRBV5-1 and TRBJ2-1; 11 bases agree with TRBD2. J lost 0 bases, V lost 1 base, and 15 bases had no gene match. This CDR3 comprises 21 residues. The V gene's germline CDR1 is SGHRS and CDR2 YFSETQ. CDR3 bases: TGCGCCAGCAGCTTGAGTTCGACCGGGACTAGCGGAATCAGCTCCTACAATGAGCAGTTCTTC. Encoded protein: CASSLSSTGTSGISSYNEQFF.

The chain combines TRBV21-1 with TRBJ2-7; the table's TRBD2 call for D was not verified on the DNA. TRBV21-1 is a recognized pseudogene. CDR3 size: 17 residues. In nucleotides, the CDR3 is TGTGCCAGTAACAAATCAGGGCGGCAGGGCTACTCCTACGAGCAGTACTTC. This codes for CASNKSGRQGYSYEQYF.

This clonotype is a singleton in its sample. The genes are TRBV7-9 and TRBJ2-2; D ambiguous. The CDR3 covers 11 residues. Trimming cost V 5 bases and J 6 bases, with 4 bases left between them. Looked up from germline, CDR1 is SEHNR and CDR2 is FQNEAQ (reference sequence). CDR3 nucleotides: TGTGCCAGCAGCCCCGCCGGGGAGCTGTTTTTT. Its translation: CASSPAGELFF.

J is TRBJ2-5 and V is TRBV7-9, with 9 bases fitting TRBD1. The V and J ends lost 5 bases and 4 bases, in that order; junction bases with no gene match: 8. CDR1 and CDR2 (germline): SEHNR, FQNEAQ (reference sequence). The CDR3 has 15 amino acids. CDR3 sequence reads: CASSPRQGGGETQYF. The CDR3 nucleotides are TGTGCCAGCAGCCCAAGACAGGGGGGAGGAGAGACCCAGTACTTC.

This CDR3 reads CASSKYNTSPGTGAHEQYF. CDR3 in DNA: TGTGCCAGCAGCAAATACAATACGTCCCCGGGGACAGGCGCCCACGAGCAGTACTTC. The chain employs TRBV21-1 and TRBJ2-7; the table assigns TRBD1, which was not confirmed against the DNA. TRBV21-1 is noted as a pseudogene. CDR3 size: 19 residues.

This rearrangement joins TRBV27 to TRBJ2-7, with 10 bases lining up with TRBD2. The CDR3 extends over 17 amino acids. CDR1 is MNHEY, CDR2 SMNVEV, per germline (reference sequence). V lost 4 bases and J lost 0; bases outside the gene matches: 9. The CDR3 is CASSSPISGRPSYEQYF. In DNA, the CDR3 is TGTGCCAGCAGTTCGCCTATTAGCGGGAGGCCCTCCTACGAGCAGTACTTC.

The chain uses TRBV19 and TRBJ2-1; D might be TRBD2 (6 bases). V shed 5 bases and J shed 2 bases, with 16 bases lying between them. Germline CDR1 and CDR2: LNHDA and SQIVND (reference sequence). The CDR3 consists of 16 residues. As DNA, the CDR3 is TGTGCCAGTAGTGCCCTTTCTAGCGCCCCCTACAATGAGCAGTTCTTC. This gives the protein CASSALSSAPYNEQFF.

V usage is TRBV5-5 and J usage is TRBJ1-2; tentatively, D is TRBD1 (6 bases). The V end was cut by 1 base, the J end by 3 bases, with 10 bases between. CDR1 and CDR2 (germline): SGHKS, YYEKEE (reference sequence). This CDR3 spans 14 amino acids. In DNA, the CDR3 is TGTGCCAGCAGCTTGCAGGGGATAGACTATGGCTACACCTTC. Translated: CASSLQGIDYGYTF.

The CDR3 coding sequence is TGCGCCAGCAGCCAAGCCCAGGCCTCCTACGAGCAGTACTTC. This translates into CASSQAQASYEQYF. This rearrangement joins TRBV4-1 to TRBJ2-7; D gene uncertain. This CDR3 comprises 14 residues. Trimming removed 1 base at V and 0 bases at J, with 7 bases between. Germline V gives CDR1 MGHRA, CDR2 YSYEKL.

This chain links TRBV5-1 with TRBJ2-1, with 10 bases fitting TRBD2. J gave up 6 bases and V 4 bases, and 4 bases lay outside the gene matches. The CDR3 consists of 14 residues. Looked up from germline, CDR1 is SGHRS and CDR2 is YFSETQ. Here the CDR3 reads CASSKSGRVNEQFF. CDR3 coding DNA: TGCGCCAGCAGCAAAAGCGGGAGGGTCAATGAGCAGTTCTTC.

In its sample, this clonotype was seen once. The J gene is TRBJ1-1, the V gene TRBV7-6; D possibly corresponds to TRBD1 (5 bases). V lost 5 bases and J 2 bases, leaving 12 bases between the germline ends. This CDR3 spans 14 amino acids. The germline CDR1 and CDR2 sequences are SGHVS and FNYEAQ. The CDR3 DNA sequence: TGTGCCAGCAGCCTGGACACTTTTAACACTGAAGCTTTCTTT. It codes for CASSLDTFNTEAFF.

The CDR3 loop reads CASSPGQGGLSGYTF. The CDR3 DNA reads as TGTGCCAGCAGCCCCGGACAGGGTGGGTTATCTGGCTACACCTTC. The chain joins TRBV7-8 to TRBJ1-2; the match to TRBD1 covers 8 bases. CDR3 length: 15 amino acids. Germline CDR1 reads SGHVS; CDR2 reads FQNEAQ. V lost 5 bases, J lost 7 bases, and 12 bases stayed unmatched.

This chain uses TRBV27 with TRBJ1-1, with TRBD1 identical over 9 bases. This CDR3 is 17 amino acids long. V dropped 3 bases and J dropped 0; count of bases not matched to a gene: 8. Germline V gene sequence: CDR1 MNHEY, CDR2 SMNVEV (reference sequence). The CDR3 DNA follows: TGTGCCAGCAGTTTGGGGACAGGGATTCGCATGAACACTGAAGCTTTCTTT. This codes for CASSLGTGIRMNTEAFF.

The rearrangement uses TRBV29-1 and TRBJ1-1, with TRBD1 matching 9 bases. The V gene end was trimmed by 7 bases and the J gene end by 5 bases; junction bases not matched to a gene: 14. Germline V gene sequence: CDR1 SQVTM, CDR2 ANQGSEA. There are 15 residues in the CDR3. The CDR3 DNA follows: TGCAGCGGATGCACCGGGACAGGGATGGCGACTGAAGCTTTCTTT. Encoded protein: CSGCTGTGMATEAFF.

The rearrangement uses TRBV9 and TRBJ2-1; the match to TRBD2 covers 13 bases. The length of the CDR3 is 16 residues. CDR1 is SGDLS and CDR2 is YYNGEE in the germline V gene. The V and J ends lost 4 bases and 7 bases, in that order; junction bases with no gene match: 8. The CDR3 coding sequence is TGTGCCAGCAGCAACCGACTAGCGGGAGGCTGGAATGAGCAGTTCTTC. This gives the protein CASSNRLAGGWNEQFF. Based on the CDR3 plus reference TRBV9 and TRBJ2-1, the full variable domain is DSGVTQTPKHLITATGQRVTLRCSPRSGDLSVYWYQQSLDQGLQFLIQYYNGEERAKGNILERFSAQQFPDLHSELNLSSLELGDSALYFCASSNRLAGGWNEQFFGPGTRLTVL.

This chain links TRBV7-2 with TRBJ2-2; 8 positions match TRBD2. The CDR3 runs to 19 residues. Trimming removed 1 base from V and 0 bases from J; junction bases left unmatched: 10. Germline V gene lookup returns CDR1 SGHTA and CDR2 FQGNSA. The CDR3 bases are TGTGCCAGCAGCTTAGATTCAGTAGCGGGACCTACGAACACCGGGGAGCTGTTTTTT. This sequence encodes CASSLDSVAGPTNTGELFF.

Regarding this clonotype: The DNA is left out, because the CDR3 cannot be placed on it with certainty; the CDR3 is given as TCRdb lists it. The chain is built from TRBV27 and TRBJ1-1. Germline CDR1 and CDR2: MNHEY and SMNVEV (reference sequence). Both ends counted, the CDR3 spans 13 residues. The CDR3 here is CASSFLENTEAFF.

The chain joins TRBV27 to TRBJ1-1, with D tentatively TRBD1 (5 bases). V was clipped by 8 bases and J by 6 bases, with 16 bases between them. Germline-derived CDR1 and CDR2 are MNHEY and SMNVEV (reference sequence). This CDR3 spans 13 amino acids. CDR3 sequence (DNA): TGTGCCAGCCAGGCGGGGCGATGGGCTGAAGCTTTCTTT. It specifies CASQAGRWAEAFF.

This clonotype has only one observation. The chain combines TRBV20-1 with TRBJ2-3; D possibly corresponds to TRBD2 (6 bases). CDR1 and CDR2 (germline): DFQATT, SNEGSKA (reference sequence). Between the trimmed V and J ends, which lost 3 bases and 0 bases, there was a span of 16 bases. The CDR3 consists of 16 residues. The CDR3 DNA reads TGCAGTGCTAGCGGGAGAGCCGCGTTTAGCACAGATACGCAGTATTTT. Translated, it gives CSASGRAAFSTDTQYF.

V is TRBV14 and J is TRBJ2-7; D possibly corresponds to TRBD2 (6 bases). Germline V gene sequence: CDR1 SGHDN, CDR2 FVKESK. The CDR3 runs 14 residues. Trimming cost V 6 bases and J 3 bases, with 15 bases left between them. The CDR3 sequence is CASSPTGLHYEQYF. In nucleotides, the CDR3 is TGTGCCAGCAGTCCTACGGGACTCCACTACGAGCAGTACTTC.